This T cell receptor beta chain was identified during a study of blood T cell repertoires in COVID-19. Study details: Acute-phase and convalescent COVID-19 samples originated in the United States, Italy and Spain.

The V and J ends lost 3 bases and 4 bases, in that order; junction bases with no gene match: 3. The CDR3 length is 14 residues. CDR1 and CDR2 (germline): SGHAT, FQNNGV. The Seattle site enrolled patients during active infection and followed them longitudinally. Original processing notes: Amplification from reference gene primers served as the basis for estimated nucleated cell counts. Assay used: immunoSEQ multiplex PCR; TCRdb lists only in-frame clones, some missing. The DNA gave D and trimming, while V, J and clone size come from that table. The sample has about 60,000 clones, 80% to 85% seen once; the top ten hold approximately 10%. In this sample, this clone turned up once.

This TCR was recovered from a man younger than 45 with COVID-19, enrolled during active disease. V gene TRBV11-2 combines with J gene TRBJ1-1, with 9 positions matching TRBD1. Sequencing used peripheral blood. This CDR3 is CASSLDRGSTEAFF. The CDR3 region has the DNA TGTGCCAGCAGCTTGGACAGGGGAAGCACTGAAGCTTTCTTT.